These 4 T cell receptor beta chains came from one sample sequenced in a study of blood T cell repertoires in COVID-19. Here immunoSEQ multiplex PCR was the method, and the copy in TCRdb shows in-frame clones only, minus some. The sample lists some 250,000 clones; just over 85% were seen once. Material: peripheral blood. Receptors originate from a man aged 25 to 40 who had recovered from COVID-19.

The chain links TRBV6-2 or TRBV6-3 to TRBJ1-5; a weak D match, TRBD1 (6 bases). Trimming took 1 base from V and 5 from J, leaving 15 bases between them. Germline V gene lookup returns CDR1 MNHEY and CDR2 SVGEGT. The CDR3 is 16 amino acids. The CDR3 loop is CASSYLGRGIDQPQHF. CDR3 bases: TGTGCCAGCAGTTACTTGGGCAGGGGCATAGATCAGCCCCAGCATTTT.

This chain uses TRBV18 with TRBJ2-3, with D maybe TRBD2 (6 bases). The CDR3 loop spans 19 amino acids. Germline V gene lookup returns CDR1 KGHSH and CDR2 LQKENI. Trimming cost V 2 bases and J 2 bases, with 23 bases left between them. The CDR3 sequence: CASSPFSSRGATTTDTQYF. The CDR3 nucleotides read TGTGCCAGCTCACCATTTAGCAGTCGCGGGGCGACCACCACAGATACGCAGTATTTT.

V is TRBV5-1 and J is TRBJ1-1; 7 bases match TRBD1. V was clipped by 1 base and J by 4 bases; unmatched bases: 10. The CDR3 is 16 residues long. CDR1 and CDR2 (germline): SGHRS, YFSETQ. CDR3 DNA: TGCGCCAGCAGCTTGTTAGCTCGACAGGGAGTCACTGAAGCTTTCTTT. Translated: CASSLLARQGVTEAFF. The entire variable domain, with the rest obtained from reference TRBV5-1 and TRBJ1-1, is as follows: KAGVTQTPRYLIKTRGQQVTLSCSPISGHRSVSWYQQTPGQGLQFLFEYFSETQRNKGNFPGRFSGRQFSNSRSEMNVSTLELGDSALYLCASSLLARQGVTEAFFGQGTRLTVV.

The rearrangement uses TRBV5-1 and TRBJ1-1, with 9 bases identical to TRBD1. Losses at the gene ends were 4 bases for V and 3 bases for J; bases not matched to a gene: 10. Germline CDR1 and CDR2: SGHRS and YFSETQ. The CDR3 is 16 amino acids. CDR3 coding DNA: TGCGCCAGCAGCATCCGGACAGGGGAAACGTACACTGAAGCTTTCTTT. Translating gives CASSIRTGETYTEAFF.